These 27 T cell receptor beta chains were all obtained from the same sample, sequenced in a study of neoadjuvant nivolumab and ipilimumab in lung cancer. Sequenced by immunoSEQ multiplex PCR; TCRdb stores in-frame clones only, minus some. The profile shows 5,500 to 7,500 clones, approximately 79% of them singletons. The sample was tumor tissue, taken after neoadjuvant nivolumab, alone or with ipilimumab, at or shortly before surgery. Receptors were obtained from an adult with non-small cell lung cancer.

This clone was seen more than once but under ten times. The J gene is TRBJ2-1, the V gene TRBV4-2; a possible D gene is TRBD2 (6 bases). The V end lost 0 bases, the J end lost 3 bases, and 15 bases lay between the germline ends. This CDR3 contains 17 residues. Germline loops: CDR1 LGHNA, CDR2 YNFKEQ. The CDR3 sequence: CASSQEETGRFYNEQFF. The CDR3 DNA sequence: TGTGCCAGCAGCCAAGAGGAGACCGGGAGATTCTACAATGAGCAGTTCTTC.

This clone was picked up a small number of times. The J gene is TRBJ1-2, the V gene TRBV5-1, with 7 positions matching TRBD1. The CDR3 spans 15 residues. J was trimmed by 4 bases and V by 7 bases; bases with no gene match: 13. Germline assignment: CDR1 SGHRS and CDR2 YFSETQ. CDR3 sequence (DNA): TGCGCCAGCGCCCGAGAAGGGGGCGCGGGCTATGGCTACACCTTC. Translating it yields CASAREGGAGYGYTF.

V usage is TRBV19 and J usage is TRBJ1-5; D is unclear. Per the germline V gene, CDR1 is LNHDA and CDR2 is SQIVND (reference sequence). The V and J ends lost 7 bases and 2 bases respectively, with 9 bases between them. CDR3 length: 13 amino acids. The CDR3 is CASTPDRNQPQHF. The CDR3 DNA follows: TGTGCCAGTACCCCGGACCGCAATCAGCCCCAGCATTTT.

This rearrangement joins TRBV5-1 to TRBJ2-1; D is unresolved. CDR1 and CDR2 (germline): SGHRS, YFSETQ. CDR3 length: 16 residues. V was cut by 0 bases and J by 0 bases, with 10 bases left in between. The CDR3 reads CASSLAGPSSYNEQFF. CDR3 sequence (DNA): TGCGCCAGCAGCTTGGCTGGGCCCAGCTCCTACAATGAGCAGTTCTTC.

The sample holds one count of this clone. This rearrangement joins TRBV5-5 to TRBJ2-7; 7 bases align to TRBD2. The CDR3 runs to 13 residues. Trimming cost V 4 bases and J 3 bases; bases outside gene matches: 4. Germline V gene sequence: CDR1 SGHKS, CDR2 YYEKEE (reference sequence). CDR3 in amino acids: CASSRDYYYEQYF. CDR3 sequence (DNA): TGTGCCAGCAGCCGGGACTATTACTACGAGCAGTACTTC.

This rearrangement joins TRBV5-6 to TRBJ2-1, with unresolved D. Looked up from germline, CDR1 is SGHDT and CDR2 is YYEEEE. The CDR3 spans 11 residues. Deletions cut 1 base from V and 6 bases from J, with 2 bases between. CDR3 DNA: TGTGCCAGCAGCTTGCGCAATGAGCAGTTCTTC. As protein: CASSLRNEQFF.

V gene TRBV5-6 combines with J gene TRBJ1-2; D is perhaps TRBD1 (6 bases). The CDR3 extends over 13 amino acids. Trimming removed 0 bases from V and 5 bases from J, with 8 bases in between. CDR1 is SGHDT, CDR2 YYEEEE, per germline. The CDR3, as DNA: TGTGCCAGCAGCTTGGGGACAGCATATGGCTACACCTTC. Translating it yields CASSLGTAYGYTF.

In this sample, this clone turned up a few times. The J gene is TRBJ2-6, the V gene TRBV5-1, with unresolved D. Germline V gene lookup returns CDR1 SGHRS and CDR2 YFSETQ. V was trimmed by 4 bases and J by 0 bases, leaving 2 bases between them. The CDR3 is 13 amino acids. In DNA, the CDR3 is TGCGCCAGCAGCATCTCTGGGGCCAACGTCCTGACTTTC. This translates into CASSISGANVLTF.

The V gene is TRBV27, the J gene TRBJ2-2; D is ambiguous. The V and J ends lost 4 bases and 3 bases respectively, with 15 bases between them. The germline CDR1 and CDR2 sequences are MNHEY and SMNVEV (reference sequence). The CDR3 is 16 amino acids. The CDR3 DNA reads TGTGCCAGCAGTTCCTCTGAACCCTGGGACACCGGGGAGCTGTTTTTT. Residues: CASSSSEPWDTGELFF.

In its sample, this clone was seen once. The V call is TRBV10-2, the J call TRBJ1-2; 7 nucleotides agree with TRBD1. The CDR3 totals 14 residues. From germline, CDR1 is WSHSY and CDR2 SAAADI. V lost 3 bases, J lost 4 bases, and 5 bases stayed unmatched. The chain's CDR3 is CASSDDREAYGYTF. The CDR3 DNA sequence: TGCGCCAGCAGTGACGACAGGGAGGCCTATGGCTACACCTTC.

As for this clone: Other DNA sequences within the sample encode an identical CDR3. The genes are TRBV4-1 and TRBJ2-7; 8 bases map to TRBD1. There are 15 residues in the CDR3. The germline CDR1 and CDR2 sequences are MGHRA and YSYEKL. V dropped 0 bases and J dropped 3; count of bases not matched to a gene: 4. DNA for the CDR3: TGCGCCAGCAGCCAAGAAGACAGGGGAGTCTACGAGCAGTACTTC. This encodes CASSQEDRGVYEQYF.

J is TRBJ2-7 and V is TRBV5-6; D unclear. In germline, CDR1 is SGHDT, CDR2 YYEEEE. Between the trimmed V and J ends, which lost 2 bases and 6 bases, there was a span of 6 bases. The CDR3 sequence is 11 residues long. CDR3 region: CASSFYGEQYF. Written as DNA, the CDR3 is TGTGCCAGCAGCTTCTATGGCGAGCAGTACTTC.

The chain has TRBV27 and TRBJ2-7, with no clear D. Germline-derived CDR1 and CDR2 are MNHEY and SMNVEV (reference sequence). The CDR3 extends over 13 amino acids. The ends were cut back, 5 bases at V and 1 base at J, with 9 bases in the middle. CDR3 sequence reads: CASSEVGSYEQYF. CDR3 sequence (DNA): TGTGCCAGCAGTGAGGTGGGGTCCTACGAGCAGTACTTC.

This clone showed up just a few times. This chain connects TRBV5-1 to TRBJ1-2; TRBD1 matches 10 bases. The ends lost 0 bases at V and 4 bases at J; junction bases unmatched: 9. The V gene's germline CDR1 is SGHRS and CDR2 YFSETQ. The CDR3 covers 17 residues. CDR3 protein: CASSLGTGGLQVYGYTF. CDR3 nucleotides: TGCGCCAGCAGCTTGGGGACAGGGGGGCTTCAGGTCTATGGCTACACCTTC.

The chain carries TRBV14 and TRBJ2-1; TRBD2 matches at 11 bases. The CDR3 is made up of 17 amino acids. CDR1 and CDR2 from the germline V gene are SGHDN and FVKESK. After removal of 3 bases from V and 6 bases from J, the junction contained 10 bases not matched to a gene. The CDR3 DNA is TGTGCCAGCAGCCATGGATTAGCGGGAGGGCCCTCCAATGAGCAGTTCTTC. Translated, it gives CASSHGLAGGPSNEQFF. Looking up the rest from reference TRBV14 and TRBJ2-1 gives the full variable domain: EAGVTQFPSHSVIEKGQTVTLRCDPISGHDNLYWYRRVMGKEIKFLLHFVKESKQDESGMPNNRFLAERTGGTYSTLKVQPAELEDSGVYFCASSHGLAGGPSNEQFFGPGTRLTVL.

This chain joins TRBV18 and TRBJ1-5, with a tentative D call TRBD1 (6 bases). This CDR3 has 16 residues. V lost 0 bases, J lost 0 bases, and 9 bases lay in between. Germline V gene sequence: CDR1 KGHSH, CDR2 LQKENI. Here the CDR3 reads CASSPPNRDSNQPQHF. CDR3 DNA sequence: TGTGCCAGCTCACCACCGAACAGGGATAGCAATCAGCCCCAGCATTTT.

This clone was recorded a few times. This chain links TRBV5-8 with TRBJ2-1, with 13 bases fitting TRBD2. The junction had 6 bases not matched to a gene; V was cut back by 2 bases and J by 13 bases. The CDR3 runs 14 residues. Germline V CDR1 and CDR2: SGHTS, YDEGEE. Here the CDR3 reads CASSFGTSGELQFF. The DNA of the CDR3 is TGTGCCAGCAGCTTCGGGACTAGCGGGGAGCTACAGTTCTTC.

This rearrangement joins TRBV6-1 to TRBJ1-3; TRBD1 is a possible D gene (5 bases). This CDR3 is 14 amino acids long. The V gene's germline CDR1 is MNHNS and CDR2 SASEGT. The V gene lost 6 bases and the J gene lost 9 bases, with 18 bases spanning the gap. CDR3 protein: CASSGGSEGRTIYF. As DNA, the CDR3 is TGTGCCAGCAGCGGGGGGTCAGAGGGTCGCACCATATATTTT.

This rearrangement joins TRBV6-6 to TRBJ1-2, with 9 bases matching TRBD1. Looked up from germline, CDR1 is MNHNY and CDR2 is SVGAGI (reference sequence). V lost 4 bases and J lost 8; bases outside the gene matches: 2. The CDR3 contains 12 residues. The CDR3 loop reads CASSSTGGGYTF. CDR3 nucleotide sequence: TGTGCCAGCAGTTCTACAGGGGGCGGCTACACCTTC.

The rearrangement joins TRBV7-3 to TRBJ2-5, with 11 bases aligning to TRBD2. V dropped 3 bases and J dropped 5; count of bases not matched to a gene: 8. The CDR3 covers 16 residues. The germline CDR1 and CDR2 sequences are SGHTA and FQGTGA. The chain's CDR3 is CASSFSGRESVETQYF. The CDR3 DNA reads TGTGCCAGCAGCTTTAGCGGGAGGGAATCCGTGGAGACCCAGTACTTC.

This clone was counted only a few times. The chain recombines TRBV4-1 with TRBJ1-2; D possibly corresponds to TRBD1 (5 bases). Germline CDR1 reads MGHRA; CDR2 reads YSYEKL. The V gene lost 1 base and the J gene lost 8 bases, with 8 bases spanning the gap. The CDR3 is made up of 12 amino acids. CDR3 bases: TGCGCCAGCAGCCAAGTGAGGGGAGGCTACACCTTC. Translation gives CASSQVRGGYTF.

This chain links TRBV5-5 with TRBJ2-7; a weak D match, TRBD1 (6 bases). Looked up from germline, CDR1 is SGHKS and CDR2 is YYEKEE (reference sequence). The ends were cut back, 4 bases at V and 3 bases at J, with 17 bases in the middle. The CDR3 runs to 15 residues. The CDR3 coding sequence is TGTGCCAGCAGCCTAACAGGGAGTGGGCGCTACGAGCAGTACTTC. This sequence encodes CASSLTGSGRYEQYF.

This chain uses TRBV19 with TRBJ1-1; D is unresolved. Germline V CDR1 and CDR2: LNHDA, SQIVND (reference sequence). V lost 7 bases to trimming and J lost 1 base, with 13 bases between them. There are 14 residues in the CDR3. The CDR3 DNA reads TGTGCCAGTACCCAAGGGCCACCGAACACTGAAGCTTTCTTT. Its translation is CASTQGPPNTEAFF. The full variable domain, completed using reference TRBV19 and TRBJ1-1, is DGGITQSPKYLFRKEGQNVTLSCEQNLNHDAMYWYRQDPGQGLRLIYYSQIVNDFQKGDIAEGYSVSREKKESFPLTVTSAQKNPTAFYLCASTQGPPNTEAFFGQGTRLTVV.

This chain connects TRBV19 to TRBJ2-7, with no clear D. Germline V gives CDR1 LNHDA, CDR2 SQIVND (reference sequence). V lost 7 bases, J lost 5 bases, and 15 bases lay in between. The CDR3 length is 13 residues. DNA for the CDR3: TGTGCCAGTAAAGGTGGCCGGGCCAACGAGCAGTACTTC. The encoded protein is CASKGGRANEQYF.

The rearrangement links TRBV28 to TRBJ2-5, with 9 bases identical to TRBD2. This CDR3 is 15 amino acids long. Germline CDR1 is MDHEN and CDR2 is SYDVKM. Trimming removed 6 bases from V and 4 bases from J; junction bases left unmatched: 9. The DNA of the CDR3 is TGTGCCAGCAGGACCGTTAGCGGGGGAGCAGAGACCCAGTACTTC. It translates to CASRTVSGGAETQYF.

The chain is built from TRBV28 and TRBJ2-7; D possibly corresponds to TRBD2 (5 bases). The CDR3 runs to 15 residues. Germline CDR1 is MDHEN and CDR2 is SYDVKM. The ends were cut back, 4 bases at V and 0 bases at J, with 13 bases in the middle. CDR3 nucleotide sequence: TGTGCCAGCAGTTATTTCGGGGAGAGCTCCTACGAGCAGTACTTC. Translation: CASSYFGESSYEQYF.

The chain uses TRBV27 and TRBJ1-1; 7 nucleotides match TRBD1. The CDR3 covers 14 residues. With 2 bases clipped from V and 4 bases from J, the junction kept 4 bases outside the gene matches. The germline CDR1 and CDR2 sequences are MNHEY and SMNVEV (reference sequence). CDR3 in amino acids: CASSLRGDSTEAFF. The CDR3 DNA is TGTGCCAGCAGTTTAAGAGGGGACAGCACTGAAGCTTTCTTT.